This T cell receptor (beta chain) appears in the sequencing data of a study of blood T cells in healthy people across ages. The wider study: About one barcoded beta molecule per two T cells was captured by template switching. Whole-study findings and limits: What prevented conclusive comparison of naive and antigen-experienced cells was that PBMCs were unsorted. A strong correlation was found between TCR beta diversity and the percentage of naive T cells.

Extraction of total RNA produced a minimum of 5.5 micrograms from each sample. A remark on this clonotype: Its antigen is as yet unknown.

V lost 4 bases and J 2 bases, leaving 9 bases between the germline ends. This CDR3 has 13 residues. Germline V gives CDR1 DFQATT, CDR2 SNEGSKA (reference sequence). A J-beta primer mix and a sample-barcoded 5' primer were used in a second PCR of about 6 to 12 cycles. TCRdb reprocessed the 5' RACE reads with MiXCR, giving one entry per CDR3 protein. The sample contains some 920,000 distinct CDR3 sequences, 51% of which appear only once. The rearrangement joins TRBV20-1 to TRBJ2-1, with D hard to call. The clonotype was recovered from a woman aged 55-69 years in good health. Sample: blood. As DNA, the CDR3 is TGCAGTGCTACCCGGAGAGCCTACAATGAGCAGTTCTTC. Amino acid sequence: CSATRRAYNEQFF.